A selection of T cell receptor beta chains follows, all from one sample in a study of OX40 agonist ivuxolimab in advanced cancers. Produced via immunoSEQ multiplex PCR; TCRdb's table is partial and in-frame only. Of roughly 58,000 clones listed, 84% are singletons. This sample comprised CD4+ or CD8+ T cells sorted from blood, obtained in a trial of the OX40 agonist ivuxolimab. The receptors come from an adult with an advanced solid tumor such as melanoma, head and neck, liver or kidney cancer. Each CDR3 is given with its conserved first and last residue. D genes are given only for firm matches. Clone size is stated in some rows and not others, as once, few, many or a class when expanded.

j_call clone_size d_call v_call cdr3_aa cdr3_nt
TRBJ1-5 NA NA TRBV19 CASSYSNQPQHF TGTGCCAGTAGTTATAGCAATCAGCCCCAGCATTTT
TRBJ2-7 NA NA TRBV7-9 CASSLFQSDEQYF TGTGCCAGCAGCTTATTTCAGAGTGACGAGCAGTACTTC
TRBJ2-7 NA NA TRBV5-1 CASRLDTSYEQYF TGCGCCAGCAGGTTGGACACCTCCTACGAGCAGTACTTC
TRBJ2-7 NA NA TRBV6-6 CASSGATYEQYF TGTGCCAGCAGTGGGGCCACCTACGAGCAGTACTTC
TRBJ2-5 NA NA TRBV2 CASAEYGGGETQYF TGTGCCAGCGCGGAATATGGGGGTGGAGAGACCCAGTACTTC
TRBJ2-7 NA TRBD2 TRBV11-2 CASSRSSGGIEQYF TGTGCCAGCAGCCGATCTAGCGGGGGGATCGAGCAGTACTTC
TRBJ1-6 NA NA TRBV7-2 CASSLRLIQSPLHF TGTGCCAGCAGCTTAAGGCTGATACAATCACCCCTCCACTTT
TRBJ2-3 NA NA TRBV15 CATSRGAFTDTQYF TGTGCCACCAGCAGAGGGGCCTTCACGGATACGCAGTATTTT
TRBJ1-3 NA TRBD1 TRBV2 CASSGQGTRLSGNTIYF TGTGCCAGCAGTGGACAGGGGACTAGATTATCTGGAAACACCATATATTTT
TRBJ2-5 NA TRBD2 TRBV5-1 CASSVGTSGGLETQYF TGCGCCAGCAGCGTGGGGACTAGCGGGGGGTTGGAGACCCAGTACTTC
TRBJ1-5 NA NA TRBV5-8 CASSLVGNQPQHF TGTGCCAGCAGCTTGGTCGGGAATCAGCCCCAGCATTTT
TRBJ1-5 NA TRBD1 TRBV19 CASSIFSGQGDQPQHF TGTGCCAGTAGTATTTTCTCCGGACAGGGAGACCAGCCCCAGCATTTT
TRBJ2-7 NA NA TRBV5-1 CASSLVRSGSSYEQYF TGCGCCAGCAGCTTGGTCCGCAGTGGGAGCTCCTACGAGCAGTACTTC
TRBJ2-3 NA NA TRBV27 CASERGGSDTQYF TGTGCCAGCGAGAGGGGGGGATCGGATACGCAGTATTTT
TRBJ2-7 once NA TRBV2 CASSEELVLGSSSGSQYF TGTGCCAGCAGTGAAGAGCTCGTACTAGGGTCCTCAAGTGGGTCGCAGTACTTC
TRBJ1-5 NA NA TRBV19 CASTAYSNQPQHF TGTGCCTCGACAGCTTATAGCAATCAGCCCCAGCATTTT
TRBJ1-2 NA TRBD1 TRBV6-4 CASSEQPTGIYGYTF TGTGCCAGCAGTGAACAACCGACAGGGATCTATGGCTACACCTTC
TRBJ2-7 NA TRBD1 TRBV2 CASSEDRPSSYEQYF TGTGCCAGCAGTGAGGACAGGCCTTCCTCCTACGAGCAGTACTTC
TRBJ1-1 few NA TRBV2 CASKQDTEAFF TGTGCCAGCAAGCAGGACACTGAAGCTTTCTTT
TRBJ2-5 NA TRBD2 TRBV27 CASRGLAGFQETQYF TGTGCCAGCAGGGGACTAGCGGGGTTCCAAGAGACCCAGTACTTC
TRBJ1-1 NA NA TRBV15 CATSRDDWIVNTEAFF TGTGCCACCAGCAGAGACGACTGGATAGTGAACACTGAAGCTTTCTTT
TRBJ2-1 NA NA TRBV5-1 CASSLDTYNEQFF TGCGCCAGCAGCTTGGACACCTACAATGAGCAGTTCTTC
TRBJ1-2 NA NA TRBV2 CASSEIKGEGPYGYTF TGTGCCAGCAGTGAAATCAAGGGAGAGGGCCCCTATGGCTACACCTTC
TRBJ1-1 once NA TRBV19 CASRPQDGSTEAFF TGTGCCAGTAGGCCCCAGGACGGGAGCACTGAAGCTTTCTTT
TRBJ1-1 few NA TRBV19 CASSINQDTEAFF TGTGCCAGTAGTATCAACCAGGACACTGAAGCTTTCTTT
TRBJ2-6 NA NA TRBV6-6 CASTAGTPYVLTF TGTGCCAGCACAGCCGGGACTCCCTACGTCCTGACTTTC
TRBJ2-7 NA NA TRBV7-9 CASTMGAAPGSYEQYF TGTGCCAGCACCATGGGGGCAGCTCCCGGGTCGTACGAGCAGTACTTC
TRBJ1-1 NA NA TRBV9 CASSPQLSSEAFF TGTGCCAGCAGCCCACAGCTTTCCTCTGAAGCTTTCTTT
TRBJ2-7 NA TRBD1 TRBV30 CAWVRQGINHEQYF TGTGCCTGGGTAAGACAGGGGATAAACCACGAGCAGTACTTC
TRBJ2-3 few NA TRBV7-9 CASSLMAESTDTQYF TGTGCCAGCAGCTTGATGGCGGAGAGCACAGATACGCAGTATTTT
TRBJ2-6 few NA TRBV18 CASSPPIKAGANVLTF TGTGCCAGCTCACCACCAATTAAGGCTGGGGCCAACGTCCTGACTTTC
TRBJ1-5 NA NA TRBV4-1 CASSQDRTSNHQPQHF TGCGCCAGCAGCCAAGATAGGACAAGTAATCATCAGCCCCAGCATTTT
TRBJ1-6 NA NA TRBV2 CASSIQKYGAEPLHF TGTGCCAGCAGTATCCAGAAATACGGCGCAGAACCCCTCCACTTT
TRBJ1-2 few NA TRBV18 CASSLQGGYGYTF TGTGCCAGCTCCCTACAGGGTGGATATGGCTACACCTTC
TRBJ2-4 NA TRBD1 TRBV5-5 CASSLGGASKNIQYF TGTGCCAGCAGCTTAGGGGGCGCGTCCAAAAACATTCAGTACTTC
TRBJ1-5 NA NA TRBV10-1 CASSDTRRRGNQPQHF TGCGCCAGCAGTGATACAAGGAGGAGAGGCAATCAGCCCCAGCATTTT
TRBJ1-5 NA NA TRBV4-2 CASSQGRERNQPQHF TGTGCCAGCAGCCAAGGGCGGGAGAGGAATCAGCCCCAGCATTTT
TRBJ2-2 NA TRBD1 TRBV10-3 CAISDTDRAPGELFF TGTGCCATCAGTGATACAGACAGGGCCCCCGGGGAGCTGTTTTTT
TRBJ2-3 NA NA TRBV7-2 CASSPSFGQADTQYF TGTGCCAGCAGCCCATCGTTCGGGCAGGCAGATACGCAGTATTTT
TRBJ1-2 NA TRBD1 TRBV28 CASRTGATIYGYTF TGTGCCAGCAGGACAGGGGCGACGATATATGGCTACACCTTC
TRBJ2-7 NA NA TRBV7-9 CASSPGAYEQYF TGTGCCAGCAGCCCGGGGGCCTACGAGCAGTACTTC
TRBJ1-5 NA NA TRBV5-1 CASRAGDDQPQHF TGCGCCAGCAGGGCAGGGGACGATCAGCCCCAGCATTTT
TRBJ1-5 NA NA TRBV6-5 CASSYSAGAKQPQHF TGTGCCAGCAGTTACTCGGCGGGAGCGAAGCAGCCCCAGCATTTT